This T cell receptor (beta chain) is drawn from a study of beta chain features in type 1 diabetes. Looking at the study overall: The patient and healthy donor groups were comparable for age, gender and cell yields.

This clone was seen many times. The antigen is undetermined. Study-level findings and limits: For cells with high TCR expression, cDNA sequencing could yield over-representation. Type 1 diabetes patients had TCRB CDR3s that were shorter (moderately but significantly so) in all four CD4+ subsets.

The authors reverse transcribed all of the isolated RNA, so sequencing captured expressed TCRB transcripts. Produced via immunoSEQ multiplex PCR; TCRdb's table is partial and in-frame only. Of over 120,000 clones listed, about 12% are singletons. V gave up 3 bases and J gave up 1 base, with 12 bases separating them. This CDR3 comprises 15 residues. Looked up from germline, CDR1 is KGHSH and CDR2 is LQKENI. The sequenced sample was central memory CD4+ T cells from blood. The sequence derives from a man aged 18 to 35 with type 1 diabetes. The chain combines TRBV18 with TRBJ1-1, with D perhaps matching TRBD1 (5 bases). The CDR3 region is CASSPYRDWNTEAFF. The CDR3 DNA sequence: TGTGCCAGCTCACCGTACCGGGACTGGAACACTGAAGCTTTCTTT. The complete variable domain, with remaining parts taken from reference TRBV18 and TRBJ1-1, reads NAGVMQNPRHLVRRRGQEARLRCSPMKGHSHVYWYRQLPEEGLKFMVYLQKENIIDESGMPKERFSAEFPKEGPSILRIQQVVRGDSAAYFCASSPYRDWNTEAFFGQGTRLTVV.